This TCR beta chain was recovered during a study of regulatory T cells in long-lasting Graves disease. Findings of the study overall: New patients shared about a thousand public clonotypes, fewer than the approximately 3,000 shared by persistent patients. Graves' patients with persistent disease showed TCR diversity lower than patients newly diagnosed. Persistent disease preferred TRBV28, TRBJ1-2 and TRBJ2-5.

The CDR3 covers 15 residues. Germline V CDR1 and CDR2: LGHNT, FRNRAP. V was clipped by 6 bases and J by 2 bases, with 17 bases between them. This clonotype was picked up many times. The antigen remains unidentified. Noted time point: persistent/refractory GD, antithyroid drugs over 5 years with positive TRAb. Extracted RNA from PBMCs served as the source of the TCR library. The authors built TCR beta libraries using iRepertoire HTBI primers and Arm-PCR of CDR3 regions. Study processing details: Identified segments across samples numbered just over 60 TRBV and about 15 TRBJ. TCRdb fed the multiplex PCR reads into MiXCR, producing one record per CDR3 protein. The authors' filters were not applied to this entry. The sample shows hundreds of thousands of distinct CDR3 sequences, roughly a fifth of them seen only once.

The clonotype was recovered from a female donor with Graves disease. V and J are TRBV12-5 and TRBJ2-7, with D possibly matching TRBD1 (6 bases). Material: peripheral blood mononuclear cells (PBMCs), obtained when the disease was refractory, from a patient treated with antithyroid drugs. In DNA form, the CDR3 reads TGTGCTAGTGGCCTAACGAGGGACATTCCCTACGAGCAGTACTTC. It encodes CASGLTRDIPYEQYF.